This entry concerns a single T cell receptor (beta chain). Its antigen is still unknown. This sample was taken from a study of breast tumors, draining lymph nodes, adjacent tissues. Whole-study findings and limits: Tumors had less TCR diversity than lymph nodes, more than nontumor tissue. Luminal-like breast cancer showed significantly greater tumor-nontumor repertoire similarity than basal-like breast cancer did. Tumor T cell lymph node origin was a supported hypothesis, not proven. Data fit most tumor T cells coming from lymph node, expanding in tumor.

Each CDR3 protein gets one entry after TCRdb re-called the multiplex PCR reads with MiXCR. The table includes under 110,000 distinct CDR3 sequences, roughly 29% detected once. The germline V gene encodes CDR1 LNHDA and CDR2 SQIVND (reference sequence). The CDR3 covers 15 residues. V was cut by 5 bases and J by 1 base, with 14 bases left in between. Samples came from axillary lymph nodes draining the breast cancer. Sequenced sample: axillary lymph node tissue. V gene TRBV19 combines with J gene TRBJ1-1, with D possibly being TRBD1 (6 bases). The source of this sequence is a female donor with breast cancer. Some clones in this sample may be carry-over from other donors' samples. The CDR3 reads CASSRQGHGNTEAFF. The DNA for the CDR3 is TGTGCCAGTAGTCGGCAGGGACACGGGAACACTGAAGCTTTCTTT.